This is a list of T cell receptor beta chains from one sample in a study of CD8 T cells in ankylosing spondylitis. Each CDR3 protein gets one entry after TCRdb re-called the 5' RACE reads with MiXCR. This sample has under 300,000 distinct CDR3 sequences, with 15% to 20% found just once. Source material: blood, either unsorted or a sorted T cell fraction (not recorded which). All receptors come from a male donor with ankylosing spondylitis or in good health (not recorded which). Both conserved end residues are part of each CDR3. D genes are given only for firm matches. Size is stated for part of the rows, as once, few or many counts, or as a class when the clone is expanded.

v_gene: TRBV20-1; abundance: -; d_gene: -; j_gene: TRBJ2-7; CDR3nt: TGCAGTGCTACCGAAGACATAACCTACGAGCAGTACTTC; CDR3aa: CSATEDITYEQYF
v_gene: TRBV12-3/TRBV12-4; abundance: -; d_gene: TRBD1; j_gene: TRBJ2-7; CDR3nt: TGTGCCAGCAGTCACGCCGGGACAGCCTACGAGCAGTACTTC; CDR3aa: CASSHAGTAYEQYF
v_gene: TRBV20-1; abundance: few; d_gene: -; j_gene: TRBJ2-1; CDR3nt: TGCAGTGCTAGGGCCCCCGAACTGAGGGTCTCCTACAATGAGCAGTTCTTC; CDR3aa: CSARAPELRVSYNEQFF
v_gene: TRBV5-1; abundance: few; d_gene: TRBD1; j_gene: TRBJ1-2; CDR3nt: TGCGCCAGCAGAGGGGAGGGGGCCGATGGCTACACCTTC; CDR3aa: CASRGEGADGYTF
v_gene: TRBV7-9; abundance: many; d_gene: TRBD1; j_gene: TRBJ1-2; CDR3nt: TGTGCCAGCAGCTCAGCGACAGGGCTCATCTCTGTTACCTTC; CDR3aa: CASSSATGLISVTF
v_gene: TRBV19; abundance: few; d_gene: -; j_gene: TRBJ2-7; CDR3nt: TGTGCCAGTAGTCCGTTGCTGGGGGGCTATGAGCAGTACTTC; CDR3aa: CASSPLLGGYEQYF
v_gene: TRBV12-3/TRBV12-4; abundance: many; d_gene: -; j_gene: TRBJ2-3; CDR3nt: TGTGCCAGCAGTTCTGGCTTGTTGCCCGGGGGAGATACGCAGTATTTT; CDR3aa: CASSSGLLPGGDTQYF
v_gene: TRBV6-5; abundance: few; d_gene: TRBD2; j_gene: TRBJ2-1; CDR3nt: TGTGCCAGCAGTTACCCCCCGGTTAGCGGGAGGGCCCCTTACAATGAGCAGTTCTTC; CDR3aa: CASSYPPVSGRAPYNEQFF
v_gene: TRBV4-1; abundance: many; d_gene: -; j_gene: TRBJ2-3; CDR3nt: TGCGCCAGCAGCGAGCAAGAATTAGGGGTTAGCTTCACAGATACGCAGTATTTT; CDR3aa: CASSEQELGVSFTDTQYF
v_gene: TRBV5-1; abundance: -; d_gene: -; j_gene: TRBJ2-1; CDR3nt: TGCGCCAGCAGCTTGTCTAGGGGCAATGAGCAGTTCTTC; CDR3aa: CASSLSRGNEQFF
v_gene: TRBV7-9; abundance: once; d_gene: -; j_gene: TRBJ2-1; CDR3nt: TGTGCCAGCAGCTCCAGCTGGGGGATTAGCTCCTACAATGAGCAGTTCTTC; CDR3aa: CASSSSWGISSYNEQFF
v_gene: TRBV5-8; abundance: -; d_gene: -; j_gene: TRBJ2-2; CDR3nt: TGTGCCAGCAGCTGGACGCTAGAAGCGAACACCGGGGAGCTGTTTTTT; CDR3aa: CASSWTLEANTGELFF
v_gene: TRBV3-1; abundance: few; d_gene: TRBD2; j_gene: TRBJ2-7; CDR3nt: TGTGCCAGCAGCCAACCCCGGTTAGCGGGGAGCTACGAGCAGTACTTC; CDR3aa: CASSQPRLAGSYEQYF
v_gene: TRBV28; abundance: few; d_gene: -; j_gene: TRBJ2-6; CDR3nt: TGTGCCAGTAGTAGGTACTCTGGGGCCAACGTCCTGACTTTC; CDR3aa: CASSRYSGANVLTF
v_gene: TRBV11-2; abundance: few; d_gene: -; j_gene: TRBJ2-1; CDR3nt: TGTGCCAGCAGCTTAGATCGGCTAGCCAATGAGCAGTTCTTC; CDR3aa: CASSLDRLANEQFF
v_gene: TRBV29-1; abundance: many; d_gene: -; j_gene: TRBJ2-7; CDR3nt: TGCAGCGTTGTGGGCGTCGGTACCTACGAGCAGTACTTC; CDR3aa: CSVVGVGTYEQYF
v_gene: TRBV12-3/TRBV12-4; abundance: many; d_gene: TRBD2; j_gene: TRBJ2-1; CDR3nt: TGTGCCAGCAGCCCGACTAGCGGATACAATGAGCAGTTCTTC; CDR3aa: CASSPTSGYNEQFF
v_gene: TRBV2; abundance: -; d_gene: -; j_gene: TRBJ1-3; CDR3nt: TGTGCCAGCGAGGGGGACATTCATAACTCTGGAAACACCATATATTTT; CDR3aa: CASEGDIHNSGNTIYF
v_gene: TRBV11-2; abundance: few; d_gene: -; j_gene: TRBJ2-1; CDR3nt: TGTGCCAGCACCATTATCGACACTGTTTACAATGAGCAGTTCTTC; CDR3aa: CASTIIDTVYNEQFF
v_gene: TRBV19; abundance: few; d_gene: -; j_gene: TRBJ2-1; CDR3nt: TGTGCCAGTAGTATGAGTGGGGTTCCCTACAATGAGCAGTTCTTC; CDR3aa: CASSMSGVPYNEQFF
v_gene: TRBV10-2; abundance: -; d_gene: -; j_gene: TRBJ2-3; CDR3nt: TGCGCCAGCAGTAGTTTTCTCCCCGATACGCAGTATTTT; CDR3aa: CASSSFLPDTQYF
v_gene: TRBV7-3; abundance: few; d_gene: -; j_gene: TRBJ2-1; CDR3nt: TGTGCCAGCAGCCCAAACCCTAGCGCCTCCTACAATGAGCAGTTCTTC; CDR3aa: CASSPNPSASYNEQFF
v_gene: TRBV4-3; abundance: few; d_gene: -; j_gene: TRBJ2-1; CDR3nt: TGCGCCAGCGGAGAAGGACCTATTATAAACAATGAGCAGTTCTTC; CDR3aa: CASGEGPIINNEQFF
v_gene: TRBV20-1; abundance: -; d_gene: -; j_gene: TRBJ2-3; CDR3nt: TGCAGTGCTAGAGATGGGGGGGCCGCAGATACGCAGTATTTT; CDR3aa: CSARDGGAADTQYF
v_gene: TRBV29-1; abundance: many; d_gene: -; j_gene: TRBJ2-7; CDR3nt: TGCAGCGTTGAAATAGCCCACTACGAGCAGTACTTC; CDR3aa: CSVEIAHYEQYF
v_gene: TRBV5-1; abundance: few; d_gene: TRBD1; j_gene: TRBJ2-7; CDR3nt: TGCGCCAGCAGCTTGGGCGTGGGACAGGGCTTCGAGCAGTACTTC; CDR3aa: CASSLGVGQGFEQYF